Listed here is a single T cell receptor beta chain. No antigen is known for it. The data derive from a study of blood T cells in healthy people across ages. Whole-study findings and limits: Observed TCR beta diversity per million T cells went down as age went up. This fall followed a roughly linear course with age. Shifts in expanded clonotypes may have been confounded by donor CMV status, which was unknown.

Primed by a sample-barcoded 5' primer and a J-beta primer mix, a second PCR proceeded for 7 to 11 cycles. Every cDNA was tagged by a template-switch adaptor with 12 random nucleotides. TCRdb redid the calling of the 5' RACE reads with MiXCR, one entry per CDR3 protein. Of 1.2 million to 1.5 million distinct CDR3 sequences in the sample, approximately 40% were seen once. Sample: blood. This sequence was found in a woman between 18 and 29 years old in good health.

The CDR3 sequence: CASRALVASGTNYNEQYF. The DNA for the CDR3 is TGCGCCAGCAGGGCCTTGGTTGCTAGCGGGACAAACTACAATGAGCAGTACTTC. The chain employs TRBV5-1 and TRBJ2-5, with 9 bases identical to TRBD2. Trimming removed 5 bases from V and 11 bases from J; junction bases left unmatched: 25. CDR1 SGHRS and CDR2 YFSETQ come from the germline V gene. This CDR3 region has 18 residues.